This T cell receptor beta chain derives from a study of shared clonotypes between healthy human individuals. General study findings and limits: Non-shared clonotypes were found to have lower generation probabilities than the clonotypes that were shared by all four of the sorted-subset donors.

The germline V and J ends were trimmed by 0 bases and 5 bases, with 16 bases remaining between them. CDR1 is LGHNA, CDR2 YNFKEQ, per germline. The CDR3 has 16 amino acids. This clone appeared a single time. What it binds is unknown. Every subset had its genomic DNA shared out evenly among several immunoSEQ plates. Profiled with immunoSEQ multiplex PCR; TCRdb holds only in-frame clones, not every one. This table holds approximately 350,000 clones, 90% to 97% found once. This TCR derives from a man in his thirties or forties in good health. The material sequenced was memory CD8+ T cells sorted from blood. Noted subset: CD45RO+ cells pooled with CCR7-negative TemRA cells. This chain joins TRBV4-2 and TRBJ2-5; tentatively, D is TRBD2 (5 bases). The CDR3 nucleotides are TGTGCCAGCAGCCAAGATCCGTCGCGGGCCGGGGAGACCCAGTACTTC. This sequence encodes CASSQDPSRAGETQYF.